This TCR beta chain derives from a study of blood T cell repertoires in COVID-19. Clones were sequenced by immunoSEQ multiplex PCR, and TCRdb holds only the in-frame ones, with some missing. Of around 160,000 clones in the sample, roughly 84% were seen once. A COVID-19 case was met by exposed participants within 2 weeks before study entry. The TCR was taken from a woman in her fifties or sixties who had been exposed to COVID-19. The sample consisted of PBMCs or T cells enriched from blood (not recorded which).

CDR3: CARTGGPRTDTQYF. The CDR3 nucleotides read TGCGCCAGAACGGGGGGGCCCCGCACAGATACGCAGTATTTT. This chain connects TRBV10-1 to TRBJ2-3; 8 positions match TRBD2. Germline trimming cut 9 bases from V and 1 base from J; bases unmatched to any gene: 6. The length of the CDR3 is 14 residues. Looked up from germline, CDR1 is WNHNN and CDR2 is SYGVQD (reference sequence).